This TCR beta chain came from a study of blood T cell repertoires in COVID-19. Study background: Specimens from acute and convalescent COVID-19 originated in the United States, Italy and Spain. Sources were T cells, B-cell-depleted T cells, or PBMCs; the material itself was cDNA or gDNA.

Grouping used clinical history reported by participants in a survey and questionnaire. Germline CDR1 reads SGHRS; CDR2 reads YFSETQ. The CDR3 has 13 residues. The ends were cut back, 0 bases at V and 4 bases at J, with 7 bases in the middle. Authors' analysis steps: Amplification of reference gene primers provided the estimated nucleated cell counts. Assay: immunoSEQ multiplex PCR; the TCRdb copy retains only in-frame clones and omits some. V and J calls and clone size are given by that table; D and trimming were obtained from the DNA. The data hold around 130,000 clones, with approximately 79% observed a single time.

The V gene is TRBV5-1, the J gene TRBJ1-2; D remains ambiguous. The sequencing sample was made of PBMCs or T cells enriched from blood (not recorded which). This sequence originates from a man between 35 and 55 years old with acute COVID-19. The CDR3 region has the DNA TGCGCCAGCAGCTTGGTGCAGGCCTATGGCTACACCTTC. Its translation: CASSLVQAYGYTF.